The TCR beta chain described here comes from a study of lymphopenia after photon versus proton radiotherapy. Libraries were prepared by immunoSEQ multiplex PCR; TCRdb keeps only in-frame clonotypes and omits some of them. This sample yields under 30,000 clones, of which around 90% are seen a single time; 50% belongs to the top ten. V lost 5 bases, J lost 2 bases, and 12 bases lay in between. The germline V gene has CDR1 KGHSH and CDR2 LQKENI. This CDR3 has 14 residues. This TCR was recovered from an older woman with cholangiocarcinoma. Some clones in this sample may be carry-over from other donors' samples. The chain uses TRBV18 and TRBJ2-5; possible D gene TRBD2, 5 bases. The sample was peripheral blood, taken from a patient treated with proton-based radiotherapy. CDR3: CASSSSGSQETQYF. As DNA, the CDR3 is TGTGCCAGCTCATCTTCGGGGTCTCAAGAGACCCAGTACTTC. The full variable domain, in which reference TRBV18 and TRBJ2-5 provide the parts outside the CDR3, is NAGVMQNPRHLVRRRGQEARLRCSPMKGHSHVYWYRQLPEEGLKFMVYLQKENIIDESGMPKERFSAEFPKEGPSILRIQQVVRGDSAAYFCASSSSGSQETQYFGPGTRLLVL.